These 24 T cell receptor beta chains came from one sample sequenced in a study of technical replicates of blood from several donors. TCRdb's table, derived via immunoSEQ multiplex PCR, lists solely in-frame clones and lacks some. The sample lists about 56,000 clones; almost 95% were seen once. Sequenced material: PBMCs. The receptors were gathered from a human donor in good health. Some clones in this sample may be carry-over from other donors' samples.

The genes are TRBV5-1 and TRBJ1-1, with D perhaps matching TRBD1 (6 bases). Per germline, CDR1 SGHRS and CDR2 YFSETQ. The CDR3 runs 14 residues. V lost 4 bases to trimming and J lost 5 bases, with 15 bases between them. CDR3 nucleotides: TGCGCCAGCAGCCCAAAAACCCAGGGGACTGAAGCTTTCTTT. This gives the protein CASSPKTQGTEAFF. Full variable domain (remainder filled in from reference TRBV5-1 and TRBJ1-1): KAGVTQTPRYLIKTRGQQVTLSCSPISGHRSVSWYQQTPGQGLQFLFEYFSETQRNKGNFPGRFSGRQFSNSRSEMNVSTLELGDSALYLCASSPKTQGTEAFFGQGTRLTVV.

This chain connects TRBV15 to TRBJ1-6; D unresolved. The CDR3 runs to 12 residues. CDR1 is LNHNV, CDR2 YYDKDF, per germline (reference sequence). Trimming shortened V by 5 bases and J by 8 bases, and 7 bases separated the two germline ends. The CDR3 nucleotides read TGTGCCACCAGCGCGCGGTATTCACCCCTCCACTTT. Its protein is CATSARYSPLHF.

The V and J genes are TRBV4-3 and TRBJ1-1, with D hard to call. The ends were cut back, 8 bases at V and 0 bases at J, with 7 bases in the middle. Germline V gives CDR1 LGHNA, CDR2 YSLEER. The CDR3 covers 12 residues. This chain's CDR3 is CASLGVNTEAFF. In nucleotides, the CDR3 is TGCGCCAGCCTCGGGGTGAACACTGAAGCTTTCTTT.

The CDR3 is CASSRDESGYGYTF. The CDR3, as DNA: TGCGCCAGCAGCCGAGACGAGTCGGGGTATGGCTACACCTTC. The rearrangement uses TRBV4-1 and TRBJ1-2; D unclear. Germline CDR1 reads MGHRA; CDR2 reads YSYEKL. This CDR3 is 14 amino acids long. Deletions cut 4 bases from V and 5 bases from J, with 14 bases between.

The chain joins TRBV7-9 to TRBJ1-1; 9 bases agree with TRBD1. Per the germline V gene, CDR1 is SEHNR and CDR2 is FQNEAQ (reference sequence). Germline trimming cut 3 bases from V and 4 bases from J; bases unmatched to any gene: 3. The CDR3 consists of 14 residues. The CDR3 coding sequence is TGTGCCAGCAGCTTCCGGGACAGGGCCACTGAAGCTTTCTTT. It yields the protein CASSFRDRATEAFF.

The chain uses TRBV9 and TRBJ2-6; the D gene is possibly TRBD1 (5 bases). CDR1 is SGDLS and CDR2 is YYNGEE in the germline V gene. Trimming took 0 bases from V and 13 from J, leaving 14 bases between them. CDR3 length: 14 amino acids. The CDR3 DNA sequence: TGTGCCAGCAGCGTAGACCTCTACAGGAATGTCCTGACTTTC. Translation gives CASSVDLYRNVLTF.

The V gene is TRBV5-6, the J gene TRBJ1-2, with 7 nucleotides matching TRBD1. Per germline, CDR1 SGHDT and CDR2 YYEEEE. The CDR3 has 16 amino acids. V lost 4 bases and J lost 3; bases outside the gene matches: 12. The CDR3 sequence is CASSVPQGPSDYGYTF. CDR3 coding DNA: TGTGCCAGCAGCGTACCACAGGGGCCGAGTGACTATGGCTACACCTTC.

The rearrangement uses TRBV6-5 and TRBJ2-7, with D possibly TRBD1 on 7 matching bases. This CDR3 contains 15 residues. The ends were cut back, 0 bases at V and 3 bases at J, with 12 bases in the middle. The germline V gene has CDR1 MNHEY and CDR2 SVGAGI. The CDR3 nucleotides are TGTGCCAGCAGTTACTCCCCAGGGGGGCTCTACGAGCAGTACTTC. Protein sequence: CASSYSPGGLYEQYF.

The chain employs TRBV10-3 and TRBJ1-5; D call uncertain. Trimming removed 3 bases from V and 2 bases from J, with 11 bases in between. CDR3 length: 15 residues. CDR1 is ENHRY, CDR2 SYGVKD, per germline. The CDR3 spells CAISDPGSGNQPQHF. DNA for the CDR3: TGTGCCATCAGTGACCCCGGGAGTGGCAATCAGCCCCAGCATTTT.

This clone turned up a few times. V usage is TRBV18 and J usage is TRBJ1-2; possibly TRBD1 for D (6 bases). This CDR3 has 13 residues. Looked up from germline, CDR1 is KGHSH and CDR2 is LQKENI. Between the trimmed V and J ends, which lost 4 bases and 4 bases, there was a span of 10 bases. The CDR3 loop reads CASSHPDSYGYTF. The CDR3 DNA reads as TGTGCCAGCTCACACCCGGACAGCTATGGCTACACCTTC.

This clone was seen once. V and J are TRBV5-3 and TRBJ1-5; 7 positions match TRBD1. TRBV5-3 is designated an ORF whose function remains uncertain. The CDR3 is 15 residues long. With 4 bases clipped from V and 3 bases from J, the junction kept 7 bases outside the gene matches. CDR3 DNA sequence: TGTGCCAGAAGCGAGGCCGGGACAGTCAATCAGCCCCAGCATTTT. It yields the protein CARSEAGTVNQPQHF.

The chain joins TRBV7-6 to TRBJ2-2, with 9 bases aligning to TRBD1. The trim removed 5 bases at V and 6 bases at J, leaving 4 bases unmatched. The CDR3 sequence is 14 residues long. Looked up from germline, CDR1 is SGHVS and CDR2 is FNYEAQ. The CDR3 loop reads CASSTGTGPGELFF. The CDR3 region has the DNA TGTGCCAGCAGCACAGGGACAGGGCCCGGGGAGCTGTTTTTT.

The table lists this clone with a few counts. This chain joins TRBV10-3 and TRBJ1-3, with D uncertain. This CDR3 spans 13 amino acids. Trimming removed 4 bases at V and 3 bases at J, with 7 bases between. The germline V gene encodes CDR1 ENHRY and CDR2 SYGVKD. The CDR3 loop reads CAISVDNGNTIYF. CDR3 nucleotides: TGTGCCATCAGTGTCGACAATGGAAACACCATATATTTT.

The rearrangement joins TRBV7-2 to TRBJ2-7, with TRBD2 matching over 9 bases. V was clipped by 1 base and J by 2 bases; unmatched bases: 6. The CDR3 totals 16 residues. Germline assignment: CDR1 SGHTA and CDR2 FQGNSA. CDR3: CASSLGSGGSTYEQYF. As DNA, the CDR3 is TGTGCCAGCAGCTTAGGTAGCGGGGGCTCAACCTACGAGCAGTACTTC.

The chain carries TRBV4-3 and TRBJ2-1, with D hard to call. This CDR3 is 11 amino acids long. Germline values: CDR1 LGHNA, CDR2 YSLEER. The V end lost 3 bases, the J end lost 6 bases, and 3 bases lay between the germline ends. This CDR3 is CASSHSNEQFF. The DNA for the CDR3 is TGCGCCAGCAGCCACTCCAATGAGCAGTTCTTC.

CDR3 DNA sequence: TGTGCCAGCAGGCGTCGACAGCCCTACGAGCAGTACTTC. This codes for CASRRRQPYEQYF. The V and J genes are TRBV4-2 and TRBJ2-7, with D tentatively TRBD1 (5 bases). In germline, CDR1 is LGHNA, CDR2 YNFKEQ. The CDR3 extends over 13 amino acids. Between the trimmed V and J ends, which lost 6 bases and 2 bases, there was a span of 11 bases.

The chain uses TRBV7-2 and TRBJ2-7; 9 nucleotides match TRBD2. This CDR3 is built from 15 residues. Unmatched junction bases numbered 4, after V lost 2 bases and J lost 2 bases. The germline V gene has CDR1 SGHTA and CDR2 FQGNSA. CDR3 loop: CASSLNGLAPYEQYF. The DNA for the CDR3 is TGTGCCAGCAGCTTAAATGGACTAGCGCCCTACGAGCAGTACTTC. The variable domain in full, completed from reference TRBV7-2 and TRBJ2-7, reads GAGVSQSPSNKVTEKGKDVELRCDPISGHTALYWYRQSLGQGLEFLIYFQGNSAPDKSGLPSDRFSAERTGGSVSTLTIQRTQQEDSAVYLCASSLNGLAPYEQYFGPGTRLTVT.

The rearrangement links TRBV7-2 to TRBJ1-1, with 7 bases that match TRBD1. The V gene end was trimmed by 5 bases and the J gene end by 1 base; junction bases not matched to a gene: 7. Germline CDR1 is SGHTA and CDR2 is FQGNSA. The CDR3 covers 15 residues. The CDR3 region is CASSETGSKNTEAFF. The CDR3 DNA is TGTGCCAGCAGCGAGACAGGGAGTAAGAACACTGAAGCTTTCTTT. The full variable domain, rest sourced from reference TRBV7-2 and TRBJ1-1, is GAGVSQSPSNKVTEKGKDVELRCDPISGHTALYWYRQSLGQGLEFLIYFQGNSAPDKSGLPSDRFSAERTGGSVSTLTIQRTQQEDSAVYLCASSETGSKNTEAFFGQGTRLTVV.

CDR3 in DNA: TGCGCCAGCAGCCAAGCTACAGGGGGCGATGGCTACACCTTC. Translating gives CASSQATGGDGYTF. This sequence joins TRBV4-3 and TRBJ1-2; 9 nucleotides line up with TRBD1. Germline loops: CDR1 LGHNA, CDR2 YSLEER. This CDR3 region has 14 residues. Unmatched junction bases numbered 3, after V lost 1 base and J lost 6 bases.

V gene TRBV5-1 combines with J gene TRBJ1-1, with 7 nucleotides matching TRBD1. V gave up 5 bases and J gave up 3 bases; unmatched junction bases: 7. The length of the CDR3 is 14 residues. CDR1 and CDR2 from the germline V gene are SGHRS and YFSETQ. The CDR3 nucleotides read TGCGCCAGCAGTATCGGGACAGACTACACTGAAGCTTTCTTT. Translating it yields CASSIGTDYTEAFF.

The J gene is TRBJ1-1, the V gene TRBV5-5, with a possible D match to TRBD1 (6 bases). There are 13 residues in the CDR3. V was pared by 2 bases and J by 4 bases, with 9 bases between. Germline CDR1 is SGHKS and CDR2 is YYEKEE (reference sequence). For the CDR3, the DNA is TGTGCCAGCAGCTTACCGGACAGCACTGAAGCTTTCTTT. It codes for CASSLPDSTEAFF.

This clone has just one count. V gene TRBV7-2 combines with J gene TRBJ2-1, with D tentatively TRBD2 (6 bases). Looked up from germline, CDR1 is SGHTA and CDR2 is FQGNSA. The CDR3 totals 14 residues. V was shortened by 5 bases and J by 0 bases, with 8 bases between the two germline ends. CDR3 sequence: CASSGGTSYNEQFF. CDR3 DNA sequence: TGTGCCAGCAGCGGCGGGACCTCCTACAATGAGCAGTTCTTC.

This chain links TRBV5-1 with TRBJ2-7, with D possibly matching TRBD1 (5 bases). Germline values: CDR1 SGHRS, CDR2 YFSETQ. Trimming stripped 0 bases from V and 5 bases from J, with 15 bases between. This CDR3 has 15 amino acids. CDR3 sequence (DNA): TGCGCCAGCAGCTTGGAGGGGAATGGGTACGACGAGCAGTACTTC. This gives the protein CASSLEGNGYDEQYF. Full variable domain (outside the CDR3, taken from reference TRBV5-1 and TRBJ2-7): KAGVTQTPRYLIKTRGQQVTLSCSPISGHRSVSWYQQTPGQGLQFLFEYFSETQRNKGNFPGRFSGRQFSNSRSEMNVSTLELGDSALYLCASSLEGNGYDEQYFGPGTRLTVT.

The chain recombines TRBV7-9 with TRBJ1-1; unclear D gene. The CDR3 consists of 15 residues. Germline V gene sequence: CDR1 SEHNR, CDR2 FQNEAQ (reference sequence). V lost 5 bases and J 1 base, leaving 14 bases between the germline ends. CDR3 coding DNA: TGTGCCAGCAGCGCTCGCGGGGAGCGGAACACTGAAGCTTTCTTT. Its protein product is CASSARGERNTEAFF. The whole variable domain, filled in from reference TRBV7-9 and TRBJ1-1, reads DTGVSQNPRHKITKRGQNVTFRCDPISEHNRLYWYRQTLGQGPEFLTYFQNEAQLEKSRLLSDRFSAERPKGSFSTLEIQRTEQGDSAMYLCASSARGERNTEAFFGQGTRLTVV.